Listed below are T cell receptor beta chains from one sample, sequenced in a study of blood T cell repertoires in COVID-19. Profiled with immunoSEQ multiplex PCR; TCRdb holds only in-frame clones, not every one. The sample has 210,000 or so clones; 65% to 80% are singletons. The sample was peripheral blood. These receptors all come from a man between 45 and 60 years old who had recovered from COVID-19. CDR3s include the opening cysteine and the closing phenylalanine or tryptophan. D genes are given only for firm matches. A row's size may be missing; if present it is once, few, many or a size class.

>-|TRBJ2-7|TRBV6-5|-
TGTGCCAGCAGCCTTCACCAGGCCCTGGGTCCCGAGCAGTACTTC
CASSLHQALGPEQYF
>-|TRBJ1-3|TRBV5-1|-
TGCGCCAGCAGCTTTTTTGCCCAAGGGGCCGGAGGAAACACCATATATTTT
CASSFFAQGAGGNTIYF
>-|TRBJ1-5|TRBV6-5|once
TGTGCCACCATCGTCCTACTGAGAAATCAGCCCCAGCATTTT
CATIVLLRNQPQHF
>TRBD2|TRBJ2-5|TRBV28|-
TGTGCCAGCAGTTTATCAGCGGGAGGGCCTGGAGAGACCCAGTACTTC
CASSLSAGGPGETQYF
>-|TRBJ1-5|TRBV2|-
TGTGCCAGCAGAACAAGGGAGGGGGGTTATCAGCCCCAGCATTTT
CASRTREGGYQPQHF
>TRBD2|TRBJ2-1|TRBV6-2/TRBV6-3|-
TGTGCCAGCAGTTATTCACCCGGGACTAGCGGGAGTTTCTACAATGAGCAGTTCTTC
CASSYSPGTSGSFYNEQFF
>TRBD2|TRBJ2-1|TRBV3-1/TRBV3-2|-
TGTGCCAGCAGCCAAGTTCTGTGGATTAGCGGGGCCTACAATGAGCAGTTCTTC
CASSQVLWISGAYNEQFF
>-|TRBJ1-2|TRBV12-5|-
TGTGCTAGTGGCACCGAAGACGGGGGAGCTAACTATGGCTACACCTTC
CASGTEDGGANYGYTF
>-|TRBJ2-7|TRBV6-6|-
TGTGCCAGCAGTCCCGACAGGAGTGGAACCTACGAGCAGTACTTC
CASSPDRSGTYEQYF
>-|TRBJ2-5|TRBV7-8|-
TGTGCCAGCAGCACAGTCCGGGGACAAGAGACCCAGTACTTC
CASSTVRGQETQYF
>-|TRBJ2-5|TRBV7-2|-
TGTGCCAGCAGCTCTTTCCGGTACCAAGAGACCCAGTACTTC
CASSSFRYQETQYF
>TRBD2|TRBJ2-1|TRBV5-4|-
TGTGCCAGCAGCTTTGCAGGTTGGACTAGCGGGACCAATGAGCAGTTCTTC
CASSFAGWTSGTNEQFF
>TRBD2|TRBJ2-1|TRBV11-3|-
TGTGCCAGCAGCTTAGATGGTGGGAGGGCCGAGGATGAGCAGTTCTTC
CASSLDGGRAEDEQFF
>-|TRBJ2-3|TRBV30|-
TGTGCCTGGTTGGCCCCCGGCACAGATACGCAGTATTTT
CAWLAPGTDTQYF
>-|TRBJ1-5|TRBV6-1|-
TGTGCCAGCAGTGCTCTTAACTATTATGGGAATCAGCCCCAGCATTTT
CASSALNYYGNQPQHF
>TRBD1|TRBJ2-6|TRBV3-1/TRBV3-2|-
TGTGCCAGCAGCCTAGGGACAGGGGGCGCTGGGGCCAACGTCCTGACTTTC
CASSLGTGGAGANVLTF
>TRBD1|TRBJ2-1|TRBV29-1|-
TGCAGCGCTGATAGGGGACAGGGGGGCTACAATGAGCAGTTCTTC
CSADRGQGGYNEQFF
>-|TRBJ2-7|TRBV3-1/TRBV3-2|-
TGTGCCAGCAGCCAGTCTTCCTACGAGCAGTACTTC
CASSQSSYEQYF
>TRBD2|TRBJ2-5|TRBV30|-
TGTGCCTGGAGTGTGGCGGGAGGGGAGACCCAGTACTTC
CAWSVAGGETQYF
>-|TRBJ1-3|TRBV11-3|-
TGTGCCAGCAGCTTAGGCCCCTCGGGGGCTGGAAACACCATATATTTT
CASSLGPSGAGNTIYF
>-|TRBJ2-5|TRBV10-2|-
TGCGCCAGCAGTGATCTAGCCGCAGAGACCCAGTACTTC
CASSDLAAETQYF
>-|TRBJ1-2|TRBV19|-
TGTGCCAGTAGTCCCGCAGGGCGCTATGGCTACACCTTC
CASSPAGRYGYTF
>-|TRBJ1-1|TRBV19|once
TGTGCCAGTAGTATTCAAGGGGCCCCGAACACTGAAGCTTTCTTT
CASSIQGAPNTEAFF